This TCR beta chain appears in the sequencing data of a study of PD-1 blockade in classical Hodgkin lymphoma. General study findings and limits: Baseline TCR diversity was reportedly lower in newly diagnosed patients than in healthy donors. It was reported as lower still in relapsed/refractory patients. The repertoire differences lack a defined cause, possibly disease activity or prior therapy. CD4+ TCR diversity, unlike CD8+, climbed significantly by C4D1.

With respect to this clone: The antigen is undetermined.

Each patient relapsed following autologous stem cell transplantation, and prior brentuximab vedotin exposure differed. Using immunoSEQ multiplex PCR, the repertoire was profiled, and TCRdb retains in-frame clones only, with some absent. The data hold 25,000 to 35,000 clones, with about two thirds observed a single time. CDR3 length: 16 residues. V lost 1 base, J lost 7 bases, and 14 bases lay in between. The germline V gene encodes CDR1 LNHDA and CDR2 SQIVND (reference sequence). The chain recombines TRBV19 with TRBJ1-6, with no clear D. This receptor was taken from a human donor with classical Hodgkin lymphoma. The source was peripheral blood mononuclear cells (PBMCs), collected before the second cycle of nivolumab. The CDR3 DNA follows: TGTGCCAGTAGTATAGGATTCGTCAGAAAAAATTCACCCCTCCACTTT. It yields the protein CASSIGFVRKNSPLHF.